The rows below give T cell receptor beta chains drawn from one sample of a study of control samples from healthy donors and cancer patients. The method was immunoSEQ multiplex PCR; TCRdb's version includes in-frame clones alone and lacks a portion of them. The sample contains roughly 450,000 clones, roughly 90% of which appear only once. Sequencing used PBMCs. The origin of the receptors is a middle-aged man with head and neck cancer. CDR3s include the opening cysteine and the closing phenylalanine or tryptophan. The D gene is left open where the match is weak. Expanded clones get a size class; other rows say once, few or many, or leave the size out.

V gene	D gene	clone size	J gene	CDR3 DNA	CDR3 protein
TRBV2	NA	once	TRBJ2-1	TGTGCCAGCAGTGTGGGGGGACGGGGGCCCTACTACAATGAGCAGTTCTTC	CASSVGGRGPYYNEQFF
TRBV4-1	NA	NA	TRBJ2-1	TGCGCCAGCAGCCAAGAGTACAGCCCGGGGTCCAATGAGCAGTTCTTC	CASSQEYSPGSNEQFF
TRBV12-5	TRBD1	once	TRBJ2-7	TGTGCTAGTGGAGTAGGGGGACAGGGTATCGAGCAGTACTTC	CASGVGGQGIEQYF
TRBV28	NA	NA	TRBJ1-2	TGTGCCAGCAGTGGACAGCCAGGAACTTATGGCTACACCTTC	CASSGQPGTYGYTF
TRBV11-2	NA	NA	TRBJ2-1	TGTGCCAGCAGCTTACAGGGGGGGTCCAATGAGCAGTTCTTC	CASSLQGGSNEQFF
TRBV29-1	NA	once	TRBJ2-7	TGCAGCGTGAGGCAGGGTGGGTCCTACGAGCAGTACTTC	CSVRQGGSYEQYF
TRBV5-4	NA	NA	TRBJ2-7	TGTGCCAGCAGAGACGCGGGACAGTACGAGCAGTACTTC	CASRDAGQYEQYF
TRBV10-3	TRBD2	NA	TRBJ2-3	TGTGCCATCAGTGAGTTGGGACTAGGGACAGATACGCAGTATTTT	CAISELGLGTDTQYF
TRBV28	NA	once	TRBJ2-3	TGTGCCAGCAGTTATCCGGCAATAAGACAAGAAGTTTCCACAGATACGCAGTATTTT	CASSYPAIRQEVSTDTQYF
TRBV2	TRBD2	NA	TRBJ2-5	TGTGCCAGCAGTAGGGAGCGGGGTGAGATCGAGACCCAGTACTTC	CASSRERGEIETQYF
TRBV11-1	NA	few	TRBJ2-2	TGTGCCAGCAGCTTTATAAACACCGGGGAGCTGTTTTTT	CASSFINTGELFF
TRBV6-6	NA	NA	TRBJ1-1	TGTGCCAGCAGCCCTTTCGGCGATTCCATGAACACTGAAGCTTTCTTT	CASSPFGDSMNTEAFF
TRBV11-2	NA	NA	TRBJ2-7	TGTGCCAGCAGCTTAGAAGCGACAGGTGGCTACGAGCAGTACTTC	CASSLEATGGYEQYF
TRBV27	TRBD1	NA	TRBJ1-2	TGTGCCAGCCGTTGGACAGGGGCAGGTCCCTATGGCTACACCTTC	CASRWTGAGPYGYTF
TRBV5-1	NA	NA	TRBJ2-3	TGCGCCAGCAGCTCGGGGGGACAGAGGAGTACAGATACGCAGTATTTT	CASSSGGQRSTDTQYF
TRBV9	TRBD1	NA	TRBJ2-1	TGTGCCAGCAGCGGACAGGGGGTCTACAATGAGCAGTTCTTC	CASSGQGVYNEQFF
TRBV6-2/TRBV6-3	TRBD2	NA	TRBJ2-3	TGTGCCAGCAGTGGGTCAGCGGGAGAGGGTACAGATACGCAGTATTTT	CASSGSAGEGTDTQYF
TRBV5-6	TRBD1	NA	TRBJ2-1	TGTGCCAGCAGCGGCGAGGACAGGAGCTCCTACAATGAGCAGTTCTTC	CASSGEDRSSYNEQFF
TRBV5-1	NA	NA	TRBJ2-5	TGCGCCAGCAGCTTGGGGCCAGCGGGCCAAGAGACCCAGTACTTC	CASSLGPAGQETQYF
TRBV6-5	NA	NA	TRBJ2-7	TGTGCCAGCAGTTTGCGACGAGATGACTACGAGCAGTACTTC	CASSLRRDDYEQYF
TRBV7-2	NA	NA	TRBJ2-1	TGTGCCAGCAGCTTTTTGAGCTCCTACAATGAGCAGTTCTTC	CASSFLSSYNEQFF
TRBV27	TRBD1	NA	TRBJ1-6	TGTGCCAGCAGGTCGGACAGGGTAGGGTCACCCCTCCACTTT	CASRSDRVGSPLHF
TRBV27	NA	NA	TRBJ2-1	TGTGCCAGCAGTTTAAAAGGATTCCCGGCTCCCTACAATGAGCAGTTCTTC	CASSLKGFPAPYNEQFF
TRBV4-1	TRBD2	NA	TRBJ2-7	TGCGCCAGCAGCCAAGTCCTAGCGGCCTCCTACGAGCAGTACTTC	CASSQVLAASYEQYF
TRBV28	TRBD2	NA	TRBJ2-1	TGTGCCAGCAGTTTAGGGCGGGAGGGCCCTCGTAATGAGCAGTTCTTC	CASSLGREGPRNEQFF
TRBV9	TRBD1	NA	TRBJ1-1	TGTGCCAGCAGCGTTTCAGGGGGGAACACTGAAGCTTTCTTT	CASSVSGGNTEAFF
TRBV7-2	NA	NA	TRBJ1-1	TGTGCCAGCAGCTTACTCGGGGGGAACACTGAAGCTTTCTTT	CASSLLGGNTEAFF
TRBV5-5	NA	NA	TRBJ2-1	TGTGCCAGCAGCTTGGCTAGAGGGGGTTACAATGAGCAGTTCTTC	CASSLARGGYNEQFF
TRBV5-6	NA	once	TRBJ2-7	TGTGCCAGCAGCTTATCTCGGGTCCGTTCCTACGAGCAGTACTTC	CASSLSRVRSYEQYF
TRBV29-1	TRBD1	once	TRBJ2-4	TGCAGCGTTGAAGAGGGACAGGGACGGTACTTC	CSVEEGQGRYF
TRBV24-1	TRBD1	NA	TRBJ2-5	TGTGCCACCAGTGACACAGGGGAAGAGACCCAGTACTTC	CATSDTGEETQYF
TRBV7-9	NA	NA	TRBJ1-4	TGTGCCAGCTGTGTGGGCTCCGGTAATCGGGAAAAACTGTTTTTT	CASCVGSGNREKLFF
TRBV6-2/TRBV6-3	NA	NA	TRBJ1-1	TGTGCCAGCAGTTTCCAGAGTAACACTGAAGCTTTCTTT	CASSFQSNTEAFF
TRBV7-2	TRBD2	NA	TRBJ2-7	TGTGCCAGCAGCTCCTCCGGGGGGGCCTCGTACGAGCAGTACTTC	CASSSSGGASYEQYF
TRBV4-3	NA	NA	TRBJ2-1	TGCGCCAGCAGCCAAGATGGTGGCACCTACAATGAGCAGTTCTTC	CASSQDGGTYNEQFF
TRBV7-2	TRBD1	NA	TRBJ1-6	TGTGCCAGCAGCGGACAGGGGGCTAATTCACCCCTCCACTTT	CASSGQGANSPLHF
TRBV7-2	NA	NA	TRBJ1-3	TGTGCCAGCAGAGGAGGTAGCTCTGGAAACACCATATATTTT	CASRGGSSGNTIYF
TRBV18	TRBD1	NA	TRBJ2-6	TGTGCCAGCTCACCGACCGGGACAGCCAAATCTGGGGCCAACGTCCTGACTTTC	CASSPTGTAKSGANVLTF
TRBV11-1	NA	NA	TRBJ2-2	TGTGCCAGCAGCGCTGTGGGCGCGAGCACCGGGGAGCTGTTTTTT	CASSAVGASTGELFF
TRBV3-1/TRBV3-2	NA	NA	TRBJ1-3	TGTGCCAGCGGCGGGCAGGGTGGTATTAACACCATATATTTT	CASGGQGGINTIYF
TRBV5-1	TRBD2	NA	TRBJ2-1	TGCGCCAGCAGCCTGACTAGCGGACCAGAGCAGTTCTTC	CASSLTSGPEQFF
TRBV11-2	NA	once	TRBJ2-3	TGTGCCAGCAGGGGGTTTTTCACAGATACGCAGTATTTT	CASRGFFTDTQYF
TRBV27	TRBD2	NA	TRBJ2-1	TGTGCCAGCAGTATCGGCGTAGCGGGAAATGAGCAGTTCTTC	CASSIGVAGNEQFF
TRBV28	NA	NA	TRBJ2-3	TGTGCCAGCAGTTCCGAAAGGGGGGCAAGCACAGATACGCAGTATTTT	CASSSERGASTDTQYF
TRBV19	NA	NA	TRBJ1-1	TGTGCCAGTACCAAGAATGGGGCGCTCCTGAACACTGAAGCTTTCTTT	CASTKNGALLNTEAFF
TRBV9	TRBD1	NA	TRBJ2-7	TGTGCCAGCAGCGAGACAGGGGTCTCCTACGAGCAGTACTTC	CASSETGVSYEQYF
TRBV18	TRBD2	once	TRBJ2-1	TGTGCCAGCTCACCATGGGCTAGCGGGGGGGGGACCGTGGAGCAGTTCTTC	CASSPWASGGGTVEQFF
TRBV7-3	NA	NA	TRBJ2-5	TGTGCCAGCAGCTTAACTGGGGAAGAGACCCAGTACTTC	CASSLTGEETQYF
TRBV6-1	NA	NA	TRBJ1-2	TGTGCCATCTCATCTTCTGGGGTGAGCTATGGCTACACCTTC	CAISSSGVSYGYTF
TRBV28	NA	NA	TRBJ1-5	TGTGCCAGCATCCTGACACTCATCGGGAATCAGCCCCAGCATTTT	CASILTLIGNQPQHF
TRBV19	TRBD1	NA	TRBJ1-1	TGTGCCAGTAGTAGAGACAGGGAGGGGTTGAACACTGAAGCTTTCTTT	CASSRDREGLNTEAFF
TRBV19	TRBD2	NA	TRBJ2-3	TGTGCCAGTAGTGCCCTGTGGAGCGGGATTCAGACAGATACGCAGTATTTT	CASSALWSGIQTDTQYF
TRBV11-2	TRBD1	NA	TRBJ1-1	TGTGCCAGCAGCTTGGGTTCGGGACAGGGGGAATGGCAAGCTTTCTTT	CASSLGSGQGEWQAFF
TRBV7-8	NA	NA	TRBJ1-5	TGTGCCAGCAGCCCGTTGGCGTCCAATCAGCCCCAGCATTTT	CASSPLASNQPQHF
TRBV9	TRBD2	NA	TRBJ2-5	TGTGCCAGCAGCGTGCCCCGAGCGGGGGGGCAAGAGACCCAGTACTTC	CASSVPRAGGQETQYF